This is a list of T cell receptor beta chains from one sample in a study of response to subunit inactivated influenza vaccine. One entry per CDR3 protein, called by TCRdb with MiXCR from the RT-PCR reads. The table has over 650,000 distinct CDR3 sequences, roughly 18% seen once. This specimen was PBMCs from blood, taken around 5 days after vaccination. Receptors originate from a man aged 50-59 years who received an inactivated influenza vaccine. CDR3s include the opening cysteine and the closing phenylalanine or tryptophan. D genes are given only for firm matches. Where a row states a size, it is once, few, many or the class of an expanded clone; other rows omit it.

length,size,J,D,V,DNA,CDR3
18,few,TRBJ2-2,TRBD2,TRBV9,TGTGCCAGCAGCGGTGGACTAGCGGGAGAAGAAGACACCGGGGAGCTGTTTTTT,CASSGGLAGEEDTGELFF
17,NA,TRBJ2-2,TRBD1,TRBV5-1,TGCGCCAGCAGCTTGGCCGGTCTCGACAGGGGTTCCGGGGAGCTGTTTTTT,CASSLAGLDRGSGELFF
15,NA,TRBJ2-3,NA,TRBV4-2,TGTGCCAGCAGCCAAATTGGGACTAGCACAGATACGCAGTATTTT,CASSQIGTSTDTQYF
14,NA,TRBJ2-7,TRBD1,TRBV6-2/TRBV6-3,TGTGCCAGCATTTCGACAGGGGGTCTCTACGAGCAGTACTTC,CASISTGGLYEQYF
14,NA,TRBJ2-1,NA,TRBV20-1,TGCAGTGCTAGGGACTATCGTTCCTACAATGAGCAGTTCTTC,CSARDYRSYNEQFF
14,NA,TRBJ2-1,NA,TRBV20-1,TGCAGTGCTAGACAGGGCAGGGGCGAAAATGAGCAGTTCTTC,CSARQGRGENEQFF
13,once,TRBJ2-2,NA,TRBV25-1,TGTGCCAGCAGTGAAGATGGGGTCGGGGAGCTGTTTTTT,CASSEDGVGELFF
17,few,TRBJ2-5,TRBD2,TRBV28,TGTGCCAGCAGTTTATCCCCGGGACTAGCGGGGCGGGAGACCCAGTACTTC,CASSLSPGLAGRETQYF
14,few,TRBJ2-7,NA,TRBV18,TGTGCCAGCTCACCAGAGACTATAGCCTACGAGCAGTACTTC,CASSPETIAYEQYF
14,many,TRBJ2-1,NA,TRBV6-2/TRBV6-3,TGTGCCAGCAGTTACTCACAGAGTTACCATGAGCAGTTCTTC,CASSYSQSYHEQFF
16,few,TRBJ2-5,NA,TRBV7-3,TGTGCCAGCAGCTTACTGGGTTCAGGGCTCCAAGAGACCCAGTACTTC,CASSLLGSGLQETQYF
16,few,TRBJ2-3,TRBD2,TRBV20-1,TGCAGTGCTAGCGGGACTAGCGGATTTAGCACAGATACGCAGTATTTT,CSASGTSGFSTDTQYF
15,many,TRBJ2-7,TRBD2,TRBV12-3/TRBV12-4,TGTGCCAGCAGTCCAGGACTAGGGGCCACCTACGAGCAGTACTTC,CASSPGLGATYEQYF
14,NA,TRBJ2-1,NA,TRBV6-2/TRBV6-3,TGTGCCAGCAGTTCCCACAGGGATTACAATGAGCAGTTCTTC,CASSSHRDYNEQFF
14,NA,TRBJ1-2,NA,TRBV18,TGTGCCAGCTCACCACCGGCGGTAAACTATGGCTACACCTTC,CASSPPAVNYGYTF
18,NA,TRBJ2-5,NA,TRBV12-3/TRBV12-4,TGTGCCAGCAGTTTAGTGGGCGCGCGGCGGAAACCTCAAGAGACCCAGTACTTC,CASSLVGARRKPQETQYF
15,NA,TRBJ1-1,TRBD1,TRBV12-3/TRBV12-4,TGTGCCAGCAGTTTGGTGGTACAGGGGGCTTCTGAAGCTTTCTTT,CASSLVVQGASEAFF
15,NA,TRBJ1-1,TRBD1,TRBV4-2,TGTGCCAGCAGCCAGGATGGGACAGGGAACACTGAAGCTTTCTTT,CASSQDGTGNTEAFF
12,few,TRBJ2-3,NA,TRBV2,TGTGCCAGCAGGCGGGAAACAGATACGCAGTATTTT,CASRRETDTQYF
17,NA,TRBJ2-7,NA,TRBV6-4,TGTGCCAGCACTACAATTACCGTACTAGAGGGTGGGTACGAGCAGTACTTC,CASTTITVLEGGYEQYF
15,NA,TRBJ2-5,NA,TRBV20-1,TGCAGTGCTAGAGATGGCGGGACAGCTCAAGAGACCCAGTACTTC,CSARDGGTAQETQYF
16,few,TRBJ2-4,NA,TRBV9,TGTGCCAGCAGCCCCAGCGTGGTAGCTGGCAAAAACATTCAGTACTTC,CASSPSVVAGKNIQYF
16,once,TRBJ2-1,NA,TRBV7-9,TGTGCCAGCAGCCCCGGGACACACAGCGGGACAAATGAGCAGTTCTTC,CASSPGTHSGTNEQFF
14,many,TRBJ1-4,NA,TRBV12-3/TRBV12-4,TGTGCCAGCAGTTTAGTACAGGAAGGGGAAAAACTGTTTTTT,CASSLVQEGEKLFF
16,NA,TRBJ2-7,NA,TRBV5-1,TGCGCCAGCAGCTTGGTTGTCACTTCAGGCGCCTACGAGCAGTACTTC,CASSLVVTSGAYEQYF
15,NA,TRBJ2-1,NA,TRBV5-5,TGTGCCAGCAGCCCCGGACAGGGAGGGTACAATGAGCAGTTCTTC,CASSPGQGGYNEQFF
15,NA,TRBJ2-1,NA,TRBV4-3,TGCGCCAGCAGCCGGTCCGGGACGAGACACAATGAGCAGTTCTTC,CASSRSGTRHNEQFF
16,NA,TRBJ2-3,NA,TRBV25-1,TGTGCCAGCAGTGAATATTGGGGGGCCGCGGAAGATACGCAGTATTTT,CASSEYWGAAEDTQYF
15,few,TRBJ2-3,TRBD2,TRBV20-1,TGCAGTGCTGGGGGACTAGCGGGATTTGGAGATACGCAGTATTTT,CSAGGLAGFGDTQYF
12,many,TRBJ2-7,NA,TRBV12-3/TRBV12-4,TGTGCCAGCAGTTTCAGGAACTACGAGCAGTACTTC,CASSFRNYEQYF
15,many,TRBJ2-3,TRBD1,TRBV6-1,TGTGCCAGCAGTCAGACAGGGGGCTCCACAGATACGCAGTATTTT,CASSQTGGSTDTQYF
14,NA,TRBJ2-7,TRBD2,TRBV20-1,TGCAGTGCCCCCCCGGCGGGAGAACCCTACGAGCAGTACTTC,CSAPPAGEPYEQYF
16,NA,TRBJ1-3,NA,TRBV5-1,TGCGCCAGCAGCGAGGGGACCGTCGTCGGTGGAAACACCATATATTTT,CASSEGTVVGGNTIYF
14,NA,TRBJ2-7,TRBD1,TRBV5-1,TGCGCCAGCAGCCCCGGGACAGGGGCCTTCATGAAGTACTTC,CASSPGTGAFMKYF
16,NA,TRBJ2-2,TRBD2,TRBV7-9,TGTGCCAGCAGCCTTCCTAGCGGGGAGTTTACCGGGGAGCTGTTTTTT,CASSLPSGEFTGELFF
14,few,TRBJ2-7,NA,TRBV25-1,TGTGCCAGCAGTGATGTGGGGGGTCTGGACGAGCAGTACTTC,CASSDVGGLDEQYF
14,NA,TRBJ2-3,NA,TRBV5-4,TGTGCCAGCAGCAGCCAGCTACGGGGGGATACGCAGTATTTT,CASSSQLRGDTQYF
16,NA,TRBJ2-1,TRBD2,TRBV3-1,TGTGCCAGCAGCCAAGTTACACTAGCGGGAAACAATGAGCAGTTCTTC,CASSQVTLAGNNEQFF
12,few,TRBJ2-2,NA,TRBV15,TGTGCCACCAGCAAACGCACCGGGGAGCTGTTTTTT,CATSKRTGELFF